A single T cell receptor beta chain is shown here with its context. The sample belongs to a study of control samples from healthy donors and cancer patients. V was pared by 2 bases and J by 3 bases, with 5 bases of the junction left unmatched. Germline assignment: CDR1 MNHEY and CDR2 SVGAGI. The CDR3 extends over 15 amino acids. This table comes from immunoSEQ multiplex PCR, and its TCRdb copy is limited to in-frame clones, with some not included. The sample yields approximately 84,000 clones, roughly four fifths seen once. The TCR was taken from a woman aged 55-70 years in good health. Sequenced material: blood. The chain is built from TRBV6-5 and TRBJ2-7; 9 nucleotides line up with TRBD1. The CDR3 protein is CASSYAGQGYYEQYF. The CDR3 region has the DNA TGTGCCAGCAGTTACGCGGGACAGGGATACTACGAGCAGTACTTC.